The 24 T cell receptor beta chains presented below share a single source sample, sequenced in a study of neurological immune-mediated disorders. TCRdb independently ran MiXCR on the 5' RACE reads; one entry per CDR3 protein. The sample includes about 76,000 distinct CDR3 sequences, more than 15% of them seen just once. The sequencing sample was made of PBMCs. All receptors derive from a middle-aged woman in good health.

The table lists this clonotype with many counts. J is TRBJ1-5 and V is TRBV20-1; 7 bases agree with TRBD1. Germline-derived CDR1 and CDR2 are DFQATT and SNEGSKA (reference sequence). V gave up 6 bases and J gave up 3 bases; unmatched junction bases: 17. This CDR3 comprises 17 residues. CDR3 bases: TGCAGTGCCATATCGGGACAGTTTAAGGAGAACAATCAGCCCCAGCATTTT. Amino acid sequence: CSAISGQFKENNQPQHF.

This clonotype has just one count. V is TRBV6-5 and J is TRBJ2-1; maybe TRBD2 (5 bases). Germline values: CDR1 MNHEY, CDR2 SVGAGI. CDR3 length equals 16 residues. The V end was cut by 6 bases, the J end by 2 bases, with 17 bases between. The CDR3 spells CASSRKLVGTYNEQFF. The CDR3 DNA reads as TGTGCCAGCAGCCGGAAACTAGTCGGAACCTACAATGAGCAGTTCTTC.

This clonotype was seen repeatedly, ten times or more. V is TRBV14 and J is TRBJ2-1; 8 bases agree with TRBD1. This CDR3 comprises 14 residues. In germline, CDR1 is SGHDN, CDR2 FVKESK. Unmatched junction bases numbered 3, after V lost 1 base and J lost 7 bases. The CDR3 region has the DNA TGTGCCAGCAGCCAAGGAGACAGGGGAAATGAGCAGTTCTTC. Encoded protein: CASSQGDRGNEQFF.

This clonotype came up many times. The chain uses TRBV5-1 and TRBJ1-2; perhaps TRBD1 as D (6 bases). CDR3 length: 14 residues. Trimming pared 3 bases from V and 1 base from J, leaving 10 bases between. The germline gives CDR1 SGHRS, CDR2 YFSETQ. Here the CDR3 DNA reads TGCGCCAGCAGCTCACAGGGAGTTAACTATGGCTACACCTTC. Its protein is CASSSQGVNYGYTF. Full variable domain (rest looked up from reference TRBV5-1 and TRBJ1-2): KAGVTQTPRYLIKTRGQQVTLSCSPISGHRSVSWYQQTPGQGLQFLFEYFSETQRNKGNFPGRFSGRQFSNSRSEMNVSTLELGDSALYLCASSSQGVNYGYTFGSGTRLTVV.

This clonotype was observed many times. The CDR3 nucleotides read TGTGCCAGCAGCTTATTGCCCGGTGGAGCTCCGAACACCGGGGAGCTGTTTTTT. This gives the protein CASSLLPGGAPNTGELFF. J is TRBJ2-2 and V is TRBV7-3; D unresolved. The CDR3 extends over 18 amino acids. The germline CDR1 and CDR2 sequences are SGHTA and FQGTGA. Between the trimmed V and J ends, which lost 2 bases and 0 bases, there was a span of 16 bases.

In this sample, this clonotype turned up many times. This sequence joins TRBV18 and TRBJ2-2; possible D gene TRBD2, 6 bases. The CDR3 loop spans 15 amino acids. Trimming shortened V by 2 bases and J by 5 bases, and 12 bases separated the two germline ends. CDR1 is KGHSH, CDR2 LQKENI, per germline. The CDR3 DNA reads as TGTGCCAGCTCACCAGTCGGAGCGGGTACCGGGGAGCTGTTTTTT. Translating gives CASSPVGAGTGELFF. The full variable domain, completed using reference TRBV18 and TRBJ2-2, is NAGVMQNPRHLVRRRGQEARLRCSPMKGHSHVYWYRQLPEEGLKFMVYLQKENIIDESGMPKERFSAEFPKEGPSILRIQQVVRGDSAAYFCASSPVGAGTGELFFGEGSRLTVL.

The chain couples TRBV3-1 to TRBJ2-2; D is tentatively TRBD1 or TRBD2 (5 bases each). The ends were cut back, 1 base at V and 0 bases at J, with 9 bases in the middle. Germline V gene sequence: CDR1 LGHDT, CDR2 YNNKEL (reference sequence). The length of the CDR3 is 16 residues. CDR3 in DNA: TGTGCCAGCAGCCAAGGGGGGATGGCGAACACCGGGGAGCTGTTTTTT. Its translation: CASSQGGMANTGELFF.

This clonotype was detected many times. This chain joins TRBV11-1 and TRBJ2-5, with 10 bases that match TRBD2. V shed 4 bases and J 4 bases; nucleotides not matched to a gene: 3. The CDR3 runs 14 residues. Germline CDR1 and CDR2: SGHAT and FQDESV (reference sequence). The DNA for the CDR3 is TGTGCCAGCAGCTCTAGCGGGGGCCTAGAGACCCAGTACTTC. Encoded protein: CASSSSGGLETQYF.

This clonotype was seen ten or more times. V usage is TRBV7-2 and J usage is TRBJ2-7; D is possibly TRBD1 (6 bases). In germline, CDR1 is SGHTA, CDR2 FQGNSA. Trimming stripped 1 base from V and 4 bases from J, with 11 bases between. This CDR3 is built from 14 residues. CDR3 coding DNA: TGTGCCAGCAGCTTAGGGCAGGGGTTTTACGAGCAGTACTTC. It yields the protein CASSLGQGFYEQYF.

The chain joins TRBV20-1 to TRBJ1-1; perhaps TRBD1 as D (6 bases). Germline values: CDR1 DFQATT, CDR2 SNEGSKA (reference sequence). Trimming stripped 2 bases from V and 4 bases from J, with 11 bases between. This CDR3 is built from 13 residues. The CDR3 reads CSARFGGATEAFF. The CDR3 nucleotides are TGCAGTGCTAGATTTGGGGGGGCCACTGAAGCTTTCTTT.

This clonotype was observed many times. J is TRBJ1-6 and V is TRBV7-2; 9 positions match TRBD1. The V gene's germline CDR1 is SGHTA and CDR2 FQGNSA. This CDR3 spans 16 amino acids. Trimming at V came to 4 bases and at J to 7 bases, leaving 8 bases not matched to a gene. In DNA, the CDR3 is TGTGCCAGCAGCTCTGGTACAGGGGGCGAGAATTCACCCCTCCACTTT. Translated, it gives CASSSGTGGENSPLHF.

At least ten counts were recorded for this clonotype. The chain links TRBV5-1 to TRBJ2-3; D may correspond to TRBD1 or TRBD2 (6 bases each). This CDR3 comprises 15 residues. Germline V gene lookup returns CDR1 SGHRS and CDR2 YFSETQ. V was pared by 4 bases and J by 2 bases, with 14 bases between. CDR3 DNA: TGCGCCAGCAGCGCGGGGACAACGTTCACAGATACGCAGTATTTT. Amino acids: CASSAGTTFTDTQYF.

The table lists this clonotype with many counts. In DNA, the CDR3 is TGTGCCAGCTTCCAAAACCGGGGGGCGGGAGGCTACACCTTC. Protein sequence: CASFQNRGAGGYTF. The J gene is TRBJ1-2, the V gene TRBV2, with D possibly matching TRBD1 (6 bases). With 8 bases removed from V and 8 bases from J, the gap between germline ends came to 21 bases. CDR3 length: 14 amino acids. Germline V gene sequence: CDR1 SNHLY, CDR2 FYNNEI.

The table lists this clonotype with many counts. The V and J genes are TRBV12-3 or TRBV12-4 and TRBJ2-1; TRBD1 might be the D (6 bases). The CDR3 is made up of 13 amino acids. V dropped 8 bases and J dropped 4 bases, with 12 bases sitting between them. CDR3 bases: TGTGCCAGCGACACAACAGGGTACAATGAGCAGTTCTTC. Its translation: CASDTTGYNEQFF.

The sample holds many counts of this clonotype. The V and J genes are TRBV12-3 or TRBV12-4 and TRBJ2-3; no clear D gene. Trimming took 3 bases from V and 9 from J, leaving 10 bases between them. CDR3 length: 12 amino acids. The CDR3 reads CASSFPVGTQYF. Written as DNA, the CDR3 is TGTGCCAGCAGTTTCCCGGTGGGCACGCAGTATTTT.

By sample fraction, this clonotype is hyperexpanded. This rearrangement joins TRBV7-2 to TRBJ1-2, with D unresolved. This CDR3 region has 14 residues. V lost 1 base and J lost 14, with 20 bases in between. Germline CDR1 reads SGHTA; CDR2 reads FQGNSA. CDR3 in DNA: TGTGCCAGCAGCTTAGGGCCCTCGGAACTCCGTCTAACCTTC. As protein: CASSLGPSELRLTF.

This clonotype was counted ten times or more. This chain connects TRBV6-5 to TRBJ1-4; D not resolved. Germline V lookup: CDR1 MNHEY, CDR2 SVGAGI. Deletions cut 6 bases from V and 0 bases from J, with 8 bases between. The CDR3 loop spans 14 amino acids. CDR3 bases: TGTGCCAGCAGCTACGGGACAACTAATGAAAAACTGTTTTTT. Translating gives CASSYGTTNEKLFF.

The chain employs TRBV5-1 and TRBJ2-1; possible D gene TRBD2, 5 bases. The CDR3 has 17 amino acids. The germline V gene has CDR1 SGHRS and CDR2 YFSETQ. V was trimmed by 3 bases and J by 1 base, leaving 17 bases between them. The CDR3 nucleotides are TGCGCCAGCAGCTACACTAGTGGGGAGAGATCCTACAATGAGCAGTTCTTC. Its translation is CASSYTSGERSYNEQFF.

There are many counts of this clonotype. The J gene is TRBJ2-7, the V gene TRBV20-1; 10 bases are shared with TRBD2. The V segment lost 3 bases and the J segment 2 bases; nucleotides outside the gene matches: 4. The CDR3 is 14 amino acids. Per germline, CDR1 DFQATT and CDR2 SNEGSKA (reference sequence). CDR3 sequence: CSARERGGTYEQYF. The CDR3 nucleotides read TGCAGTGCTAGGGAGCGGGGGGGTACCTACGAGCAGTACTTC.

This clonotype has a count of ten or more. The chain has TRBV29-1 and TRBJ2-1, with TRBD2 identical over 11 bases. The CDR3 sequence is 15 residues long. The germline V gene has CDR1 SQVTM and CDR2 ANQGSEA. J gave up 2 bases and V 5 bases, and 5 bases lay outside the gene matches. The CDR3 nucleotides read TGCAGCGTTAGTAGCGGGGGGGCAACCTACAATGAGCAGTTCTTC. Translation gives CSVSSGGATYNEQFF.

This clonotype was recorded many times. The chain joins TRBV6-2 or TRBV6-3 to TRBJ2-7; possibly TRBD2 for D (5 bases). Trimming stripped 1 base from V and 3 bases from J, with 7 bases between. CDR3 length: 13 amino acids. Germline V gene data show CDR1 as MNHEY and CDR2 as SVGEGT. CDR3 loop: CASSYYRGYEQYF. CDR3 DNA sequence: TGTGCCAGCAGTTACTATCGGGGCTACGAGCAGTACTTC.

V usage is TRBV19 and J usage is TRBJ1-5, with 7 bases lining up with TRBD1. The CDR3 is 17 amino acids. The V and J ends lost 5 bases and 7 bases, in that order; junction bases with no gene match: 17. Germline loops: CDR1 LNHDA, CDR2 SQIVND (reference sequence). The CDR3 loop reads CASSGGLTTGYGQPQHF. In DNA form, the CDR3 reads TGTGCCAGTAGTGGGGGACTAACGACAGGGTATGGGCAGCCCCAGCATTTT. The full variable domain, completed using reference TRBV19 and TRBJ1-5, is DGGITQSPKYLFRKEGQNVTLSCEQNLNHDAMYWYRQDPGQGLRLIYYSQIVNDFQKGDIAEGYSVSREKKESFPLTVTSAQKNPTAFYLCASSGGLTTGYGQPQHFGDGTRLSIL.

In its sample, this clonotype was seen many times. The chain employs TRBV12-3 or TRBV12-4 and TRBJ2-3; 14 nucleotides agree with TRBD2. J lost 0 bases, V lost 7 bases, and 6 bases had no gene match. CDR3 length: 17 residues. The CDR3 region has the DNA TGTGCCAGCACCCGACTAGCGGGGGGGAGCAGCACAGATACGCAGTATTTT. It translates to CASTRLAGGSSTDTQYF.

This rearrangement joins TRBV5-1 to TRBJ2-1; 10 nucleotides agree with TRBD1. The V segment lost 4 bases and the J segment 7 bases; nucleotides outside the gene matches: 5. This CDR3 region has 14 residues. The germline V gene has CDR1 SGHRS and CDR2 YFSETQ. The CDR3 sequence is CASSKTGGGNEQFF. The CDR3 DNA reads as TGCGCCAGCAGCAAGACAGGGGGCGGGAATGAGCAGTTCTTC.